One sample yielded the 19 T cell receptor beta chains listed below, sequenced in a study of blood T cells in healthy people across ages (dated by TCRdb to about 2015). The library was made by 5' RACE. The sequencer listed for this sample is Illumina HiSeq 2500. A second PCR of about 6 to 11 cycles was run with a J-beta primer mix and a sample-barcoded 5' primer. The raw public data were reprocessed by TCRdb itself: fastp quality trimming at Q25, MiXCR clonotype calling, in-frame beta chains only. One record per CDR3 amino acid sequence lists the most common genes and DNA. For this sample the table gives about 1 million distinct CDR3 sequences, of which more than 35% were detected only once. The top ten clones comprise about 20% of the sample. Source material: blood. The origin of the receptors is a woman between 55 and 75 years old in good health.

The V call is TRBV27, the J call TRBJ2-5, with TRBD2 matching 9 bases. The J call may be incorrect, as the DNA end agrees better with TRBJ2-7. The CDR3 is 15 residues long. CDR1 and CDR2 from the germline V gene are MNHEY and SMNVEV (reference sequence). The CDR3 DNA is TGTGCCAGCAGTATCATTAGCGGGAGTTATTACGAGCAGTACTTC. Its translation: CASSIISGSYYEQYF.

V is TRBV11-2 and J is TRBJ2-7, with D unclear. This CDR3 is 14 amino acids long. The V gene's germline CDR1 is SGHAT and CDR2 FQNNGV. Trimming left V 5 bases short and J 5 bases short, with 16 bases between. CDR3 in DNA: TGTGCCAGCAGCCCAATTCGGCGAGACCACGAGCAGTACTTC. It yields the protein CASSPIRRDHEQYF.

This clonotype was seen a few times. V and J are TRBV6-1 and TRBJ1-5; D remains ambiguous. V was cut by 1 base and J by 4 bases, with 5 bases left in between. Germline CDR1 and CDR2: MNHNS and SASEGT. The CDR3 runs 13 residues. The CDR3: CASSEVINQPQHF. The DNA for the CDR3 is TGTGCCAGCAGTGAAGTGATAAATCAGCCCCAGCATTTT.

V gene TRBV28 combines with J gene TRBJ2-1; D gene uncertain. The DNA end lines up better with TRBJ2-7; the J call may be wrong. Per germline, CDR1 MDHEN and CDR2 SYDVKM. This CDR3 spans 19 amino acids. CDR3 coding DNA: TGTGCCAGCAGTTTATTGATGGCGTCCGCCCCAAGCTCCTACAATGAGCAGTACTTC. It codes for CASSLLMASAPSSYNEQYF.

This clonotype showed up just a few times. The J gene is TRBJ1-1, the V gene TRBV12-3 or TRBV12-4; D possibly corresponds to TRBD1 (5 bases). The CDR3 covers 15 residues. Deletions cut 1 base from V and 6 bases from J, with 15 bases between. CDR3 DNA sequence: TGTGCCAGCAGTTTAGTTGGGGGTTCAAGTGCTGAAGCTTTCTTT. Its protein is CASSLVGGSSAEAFF.

V is TRBV7-3 and J is TRBJ2-5; perhaps D is TRBD1 or TRBD2 (5 bases each). The CDR3 is 15 residues long. V was pared by 3 bases and J by 4 bases, with 15 bases between. Germline values: CDR1 SGHTA, CDR2 FQGTGA. CDR3 residues: CASSFLGTGRETQYF. The DNA for the CDR3 is TGTGCCAGCAGCTTTCTTGGGACCGGACGAGAGACCCAGTACTTC. Looking up the rest from reference TRBV7-3 and TRBJ2-5 gives the full variable domain: GAGVSQTPSNKVTEKGKYVELRCDPISGHTALYWYRQSLGQGPEFLIYFQGTGAADDSGLPNDRFFAVRPEGSVSTLKIQRTERGDSAVYLCASSFLGTGRETQYFGPGTRLLVL.

This clonotype occurred a few times. The chain recombines TRBV11-2 with TRBJ2-7; D uncertain. This CDR3 has 17 amino acids. The germline V and J ends were trimmed by 1 base and 3 bases, with 19 bases remaining between them. In germline, CDR1 is SGHAT, CDR2 FQNNGV. CDR3 in amino acids: CASSLVYNGRRSYEQYF. The CDR3 nucleotides are TGTGCCAGCAGCTTAGTATACAACGGAAGACGGAGCTACGAGCAGTACTTC.

The chain recombines TRBV21-1 with TRBJ2-2; the table assigns TRBD2, which was not confirmed against the DNA. TRBV21-1 is an annotated pseudogene. The CDR3 length is 18 residues. CDR3 protein: CASSLTKGAGENTGELFF. In nucleotides, the CDR3 is TGTGCCAGCAGCCTAACCAAGGGAGCGGGGGAGAACACCGGGGAGCTGTTTTTT.

This clonotype was recorded at least ten times. The chain joins TRBV28 to TRBJ2-3; possibly TRBD2 for D (6 bases). Germline CDR1 is MDHEN and CDR2 is SYDVKM. V lost 6 bases, J lost 7 bases, and 17 bases lay in between. The CDR3 has 14 residues. The CDR3 spells CASRLEGALNTQYF. The CDR3 region has the DNA TGTGCCAGCAGATTGGAGGGAGCATTGAATACGCAGTATTTT.

Comments on this clonotype: The junction differs from germline at one of its ends, possibly a read error. CDR3 nucleotide sequence: TGTGCCAGCAGCTTAATCCCCACAGATACGCGGTATTTT. This sequence encodes CASSLIPTDTRYF. The chain uses TRBV7-2 and TRBJ2-3; D remains ambiguous. Looked up from germline, CDR1 is SGHTA and CDR2 is FQGNSA. The CDR3 length is 13 residues.

This clonotype was observed once. The chain combines TRBV3-1 with TRBJ2-2; D call uncertain. CDR3 length equals 13 residues. Per the germline V gene, CDR1 is LGHDT and CDR2 is YNNKEL (reference sequence). V lost 3 bases to trimming and J lost 5 bases, with 7 bases between them. CDR3 sequence reads: CASSHSKTGELFF. Written as DNA, the CDR3 is TGTGCCAGCAGCCATAGTAAGACCGGGGAGCTGTTTTTT.

The CDR3 sequence is CSARGGFRETQYF. CDR3 DNA: TGCAGTGCTAGAGGCGGGTTCCGAGAGACCCAGTACTTC. The V and J genes are TRBV20-1 and TRBJ2-5; perhaps TRBD2 as D (5 bases). V lost 1 base to trimming and J lost 4 bases, with 10 bases between them. There are 13 residues in the CDR3. The germline CDR1 and CDR2 sequences are DFQATT and SNEGSKA (reference sequence).

J is TRBJ2-1 and V is TRBV20-1; 16 bases match TRBD2. V lost 5 bases and J lost 4; bases outside the gene matches: 2. Germline V gene lookup returns CDR1 DFQATT and CDR2 SNEGSKA (reference sequence). This CDR3 spans 15 amino acids. The CDR3 loop reads CSALGLAGGYNEQFF. Here the CDR3 DNA reads TGCAGTGCTTTGGGACTAGCGGGAGGGTACAATGAGCAGTTCTTC.

A remark on this clonotype: Possible read error: a much larger clone is one base away. The V and J genes are TRBV7-9 and TRBJ2-1; 12 bases are a match to TRBD2. With the DNA end fitting TRBJ2-7 better, the J assignment may be wrong. The CDR3 spans 17 residues. The germline V gene has CDR1 SEHNR and CDR2 FQNEAQ (reference sequence). The CDR3 region is CASSSRTSGKSYNEQYF. CDR3 nucleotides: TGTGCCAGCAGCTCACGGACTAGCGGGAAATCCTACAATGAGCAGTACTTC.

This clonotype was detected only a few times. This CDR3 reads CASGLGGRSRTQETQYF. In nucleotides, the CDR3 is TGTGCTAGTGGTTTGGGGGGACGGAGCAGGACTCAAGAGACCCAGTACTTC. The rearrangement uses TRBV12-5 and TRBJ2-5; possibly TRBD1 or TRBD2 for D (5 bases each). V lost 1 base and J lost 2, with 17 bases in between. Germline V gene lookup returns CDR1 LGHNT and CDR2 FRNRAP. The CDR3 contains 17 residues.

Concerning this clonotype: At one of its ends the junction is not consistent with the germline gene, which may arise from a read error. The chain joins TRBV4-1 to TRBJ1-5; the match to TRBD1 covers 12 bases. CDR1 is MGHRA and CDR2 is YSYEKL in the germline V gene. The CDR3 totals 16 residues. The DNA for the CDR3 is TGCGCCGGCAGCCAACAGGGACAGGGGGCAGGCCAGCCCCAGCATTTT. Protein: CAGSQQGQGAGQPQHF.

The genes are TRBV5-1 and TRBJ2-3; D not certain. Germline V lookup: CDR1 SGHRS, CDR2 YFSETQ. The CDR3 totals 19 residues. V shed 0 bases and J shed 5 bases, with 25 bases lying between them. As DNA, the CDR3 is TGCGCCAGCAGCTTGGATATGGCTGGGTGGGCCTCAGGTCTAGATACGCAGTATTTT. It specifies CASSLDMAGWASGLDTQYF.

The chain carries TRBV6-6 and TRBJ2-1; 9 positions agree with TRBD2. Trimming cost V 0 bases and J 6 bases; bases outside gene matches: 6. The CDR3 sequence is 16 residues long. Per germline, CDR1 MNHNY and CDR2 SVGAGI (reference sequence). DNA for the CDR3: TGTGCCAGCAGTTACTCGATAGGTAGCGGGAGCAATGAGCAGTTCTTC. Translating it yields CASSYSIGSGSNEQFF.

The rearrangement uses TRBV7-9 and TRBJ1-2; D may be TRBD1 (6 bases). V was pared by 5 bases and J by 0 bases, with 13 bases between. Germline V gene lookup returns CDR1 SEHNR and CDR2 FQNEAQ (reference sequence). The CDR3 runs 15 residues. The CDR3 nucleotides are TGTGCCAGCAGCGCCTCAGGGGAGTCTAACTATGGCTACACCTTC. It encodes CASSASGESNYGYTF.